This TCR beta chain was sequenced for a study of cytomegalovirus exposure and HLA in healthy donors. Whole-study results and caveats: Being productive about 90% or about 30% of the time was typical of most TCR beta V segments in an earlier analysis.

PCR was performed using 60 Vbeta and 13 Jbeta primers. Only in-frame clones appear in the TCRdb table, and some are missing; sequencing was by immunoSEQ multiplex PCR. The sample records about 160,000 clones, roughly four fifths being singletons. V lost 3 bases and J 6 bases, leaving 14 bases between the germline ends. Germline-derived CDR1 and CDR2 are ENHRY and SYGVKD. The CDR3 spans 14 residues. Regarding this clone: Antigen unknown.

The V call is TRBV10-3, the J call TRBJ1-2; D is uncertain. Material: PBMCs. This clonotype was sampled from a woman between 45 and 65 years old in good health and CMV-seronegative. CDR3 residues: CAISDRSRGNGYTF. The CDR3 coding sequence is TGTGCCATCAGTGATAGGTCCCGCGGTAATGGCTACACCTTC.